Listed below are T cell receptor beta chains from one sample, sequenced in a study of OX40 agonist ivuxolimab in advanced cancers. The assay was immunoSEQ multiplex PCR, and TCRdb's table has in-frame clones only and misses some. Here the sample spans more than 100,000 clones, around 89% being singletons. The material was CD4+ or CD8+ T cells sorted from blood, obtained in a trial of the OX40 agonist ivuxolimab. The receptors stem from an adult with an advanced solid tumor such as melanoma, head and neck, liver or kidney cancer. CDR3s include the opening cysteine and the closing phenylalanine or tryptophan. A D gene is named only where the DNA matches it firmly. Clone size is shown for a subset of rows, as once, few, many or a class of expanded clone.

j_call	v_call	clone_size	d_call	cdr3_aa	cdr3_nt
TRBJ2-5	TRBV7-2	.	TRBD2	CASSLSPLSGETQYF	TGTGCCAGCAGCTTAAGCCCCCTTAGCGGGGAGACCCAGTACTTC
TRBJ2-3	TRBV9	.	.	CASSVVTDTQYF	TGTGCCAGCAGCGTAGTGACAGATACGCAGTATTTT
TRBJ1-2	TRBV19	.	.	CASSFAVGGYGYTF	TGTGCCAGTAGTTTTGCAGTCGGAGGCTATGGCTACACCTTC
TRBJ2-7	TRBV19	.	.	CASSSPTATYEQYF	TGTGCCAGTAGTAGTCCGACTGCTACCTACGAGCAGTACTTC
TRBJ1-6	TRBV7-2	.	TRBD1	CASSDGGQNNSPLHF	TGTGCCAGCAGCGACGGGGGACAGAATAATTCACCCCTCCACTTT
TRBJ1-2	TRBV9	.	.	CASSSGLTYYGYTF	TGTGCCAGCAGCTCGGGACTCACATATTATGGCTACACCTTC
TRBJ2-3	TRBV7-2	once	TRBD2	CASSLPAGGYTDTQYF	TGTGCCAGCAGCTTGCCAGCGGGGGGGTACACAGATACGCAGTATTTT
TRBJ2-1	TRBV7-8	.	TRBD1	CANSLGQGPYNEQFF	TGTGCCAACAGCTTAGGACAGGGACCCTACAATGAGCAGTTCTTC
TRBJ2-3	TRBV19	once	TRBD1	CASTPRQGASDTQYF	TGTGCCAGCACACCTAGACAGGGGGCGTCAGATACGCAGTATTTT
TRBJ2-5	TRBV28	.	TRBD1	CASSLSGTGWGETQYF	TGTGCCAGCAGTTTATCGGGGACAGGGTGGGGGGAGACCCAGTACTTC
TRBJ2-3	TRBV10-3	few	.	CAISALAGTDTQYF	TGTGCCATCAGTGCTTTAGCGGGCACAGATACGCAGTATTTT
TRBJ1-5	TRBV4-1	.	TRBD1	CASSPTGANNQPQHF	TGCGCCAGCAGCCCGACAGGGGCGAACAATCAGCCCCAGCATTTT
TRBJ1-3	TRBV6-5	.	TRBD1	CASSNSRDRGNTIYF	TGTGCCAGCAGTAACTCCCGGGACAGGGGAAACACCATATATTTT
TRBJ2-1	TRBV18	once	TRBD2	CASSPGAAGGLNEQFF	TGTGCCAGCTCACCAGGGGCGGCGGGGGGCCTCAATGAGCAGTTCTTC
TRBJ1-1	TRBV2	few	.	CASSVSGNTEAFF	TGTGCCAGCAGTGTTAGTGGGAACACTGAAGCTTTCTTT
TRBJ1-5	TRBV19	.	.	CASRPDSGNQPQHF	TGTGCCAGTAGACCTGACAGTGGCAATCAGCCCCAGCATTTT